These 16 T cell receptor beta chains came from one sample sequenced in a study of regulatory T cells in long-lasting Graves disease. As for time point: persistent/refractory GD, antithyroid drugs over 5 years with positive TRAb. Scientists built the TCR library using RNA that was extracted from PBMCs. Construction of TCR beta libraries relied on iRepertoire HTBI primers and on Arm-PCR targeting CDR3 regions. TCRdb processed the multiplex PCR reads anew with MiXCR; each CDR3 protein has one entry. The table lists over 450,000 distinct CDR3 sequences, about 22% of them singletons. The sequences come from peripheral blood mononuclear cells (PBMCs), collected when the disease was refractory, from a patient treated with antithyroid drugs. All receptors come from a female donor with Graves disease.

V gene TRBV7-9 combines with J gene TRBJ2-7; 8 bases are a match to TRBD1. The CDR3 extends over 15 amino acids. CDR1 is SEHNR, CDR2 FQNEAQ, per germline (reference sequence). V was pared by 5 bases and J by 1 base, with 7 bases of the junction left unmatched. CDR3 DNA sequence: TGTGCCAGCAGCGCGGGGACAGGATTATCCTACGAGCAGTACTTC. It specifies CASSAGTGLSYEQYF. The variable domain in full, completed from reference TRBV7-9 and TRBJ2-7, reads DTGVSQNPRHKITKRGQNVTFRCDPISEHNRLYWYRQTLGQGPEFLTYFQNEAQLEKSRLLSDRFSAERPKGSFSTLEIQRTEQGDSAMYLCASSAGTGLSYEQYFGPGTRLTVT.

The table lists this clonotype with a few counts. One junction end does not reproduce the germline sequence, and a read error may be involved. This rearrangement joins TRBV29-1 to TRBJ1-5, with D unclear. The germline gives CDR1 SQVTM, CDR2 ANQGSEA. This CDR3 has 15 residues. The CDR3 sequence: CSVQESAGSNQPQHF. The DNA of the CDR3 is TGCAGCGTTCAAGAGTCAGCCGGGAGCAATCAGCCCCAGCATTTT.

CDR3 sequence (DNA): TGTGCCAGCAGCTTCAGACTAGCGGGGCAGTTCTTC. Translated: CASSFRLAGQFF. This sequence joins TRBV11-2 and TRBJ2-5; 10 nucleotides match TRBD2. The J call may be incorrect, as the DNA end agrees better with TRBJ2-1. The germline CDR1 and CDR2 sequences are SGHAT and FQNNGV. The CDR3 runs 12 residues.

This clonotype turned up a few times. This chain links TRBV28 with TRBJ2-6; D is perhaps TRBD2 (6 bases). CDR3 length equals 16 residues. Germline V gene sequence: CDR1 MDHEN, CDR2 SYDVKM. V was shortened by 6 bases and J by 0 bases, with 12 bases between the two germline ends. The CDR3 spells CASRGRDFSGANVLTF. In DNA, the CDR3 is TGTGCCAGCAGGGGACGGGACTTCTCTGGGGCCAACGTCCTGACTTTC.

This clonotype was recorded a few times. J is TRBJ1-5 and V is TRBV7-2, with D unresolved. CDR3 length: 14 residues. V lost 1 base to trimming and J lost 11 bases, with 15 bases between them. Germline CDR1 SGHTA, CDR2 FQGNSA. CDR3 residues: CASSLDGMRSAQHF. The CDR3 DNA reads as TGTGCCAGCAGCTTAGATGGTATGCGATCAGCCCAGCATTTT.

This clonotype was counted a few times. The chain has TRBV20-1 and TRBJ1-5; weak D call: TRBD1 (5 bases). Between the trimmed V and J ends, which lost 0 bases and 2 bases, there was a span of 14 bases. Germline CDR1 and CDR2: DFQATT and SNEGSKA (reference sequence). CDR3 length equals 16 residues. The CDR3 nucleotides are TGCAGTGCTAGAGATTGGGGGGGTTTGGGCAATCAGCCCCAGCATTTT. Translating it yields CSARDWGGLGNQPQHF.

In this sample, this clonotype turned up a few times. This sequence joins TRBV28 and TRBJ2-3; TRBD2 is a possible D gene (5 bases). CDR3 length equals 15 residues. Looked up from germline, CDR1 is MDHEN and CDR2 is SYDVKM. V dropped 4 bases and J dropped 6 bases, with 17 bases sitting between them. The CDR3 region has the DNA TGTGCCAGCAGTTCCGGACTTACGACGTGGGATACGCAGTATTTT. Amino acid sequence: CASSSGLTTWDTQYF.

The CDR3, as DNA: TGCAGCGTTCTGACAGTCTCTGGAAACACCATATATTTT. This sequence encodes CSVLTVSGNTIYF. The chain is built from TRBV29-1 and TRBJ1-3, with D possibly being TRBD1 (5 bases). Trimming pared 5 bases from V and 0 bases from J, leaving 8 bases between. Germline V gene lookup returns CDR1 SQVTM and CDR2 ANQGSEA. CDR3 length: 13 residues.

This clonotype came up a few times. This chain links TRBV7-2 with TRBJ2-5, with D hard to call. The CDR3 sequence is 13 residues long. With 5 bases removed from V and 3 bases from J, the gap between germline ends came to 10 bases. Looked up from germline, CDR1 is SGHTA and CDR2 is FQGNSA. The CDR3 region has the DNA TGTGCCAGCAGCCTGGGGAAAAAAGAGACCCAGTACTTC. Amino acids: CASSLGKKETQYF.

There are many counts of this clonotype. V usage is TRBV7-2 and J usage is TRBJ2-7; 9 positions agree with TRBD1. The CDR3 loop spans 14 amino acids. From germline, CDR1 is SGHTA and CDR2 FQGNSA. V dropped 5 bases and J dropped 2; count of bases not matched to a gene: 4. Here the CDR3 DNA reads TGTGCCAGCAGCAGGACAGGGGACGCCTACGAGCAGTACTTC. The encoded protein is CASSRTGDAYEQYF.

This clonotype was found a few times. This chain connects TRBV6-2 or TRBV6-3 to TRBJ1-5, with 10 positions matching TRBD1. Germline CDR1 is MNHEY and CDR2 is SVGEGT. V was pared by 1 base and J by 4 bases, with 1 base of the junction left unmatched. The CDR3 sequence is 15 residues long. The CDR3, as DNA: TGTGCCAGCAGTTACTGGACAGGGGGTAATCAGCCCCAGCATTTT. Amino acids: CASSYWTGGNQPQHF.

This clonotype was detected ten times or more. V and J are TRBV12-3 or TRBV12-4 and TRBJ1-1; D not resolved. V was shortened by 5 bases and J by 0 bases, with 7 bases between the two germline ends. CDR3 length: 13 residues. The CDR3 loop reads CASSQGMNTEAFF. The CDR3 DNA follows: TGTGCCAGCAGTCAAGGGATGAACACTGAAGCTTTCTTT.

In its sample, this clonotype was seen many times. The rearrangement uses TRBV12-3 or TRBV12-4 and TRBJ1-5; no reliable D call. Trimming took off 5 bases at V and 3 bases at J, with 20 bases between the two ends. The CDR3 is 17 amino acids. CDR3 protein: CASSPSSLGRPNQPQHF. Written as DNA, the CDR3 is TGTGCCAGCAGTCCTTCATCTCTGGGCCGCCCCAATCAGCCCCAGCATTTT.

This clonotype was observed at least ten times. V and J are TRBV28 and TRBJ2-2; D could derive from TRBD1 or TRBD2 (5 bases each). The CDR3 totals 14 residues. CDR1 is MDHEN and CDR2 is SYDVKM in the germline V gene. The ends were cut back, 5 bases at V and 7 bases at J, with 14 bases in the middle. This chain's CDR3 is CASSGAMGVGELFF. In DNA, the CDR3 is TGTGCCAGCAGTGGGGCGATGGGGGTCGGGGAGCTGTTTTTT.

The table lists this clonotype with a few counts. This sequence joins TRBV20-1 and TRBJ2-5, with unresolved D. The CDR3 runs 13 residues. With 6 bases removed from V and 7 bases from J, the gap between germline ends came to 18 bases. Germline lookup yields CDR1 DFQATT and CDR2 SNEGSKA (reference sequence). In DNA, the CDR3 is TGCAGTGCGGTCTTGGTAGCCAGCCTGACCCAGTACTTC. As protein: CSAVLVASLTQYF.

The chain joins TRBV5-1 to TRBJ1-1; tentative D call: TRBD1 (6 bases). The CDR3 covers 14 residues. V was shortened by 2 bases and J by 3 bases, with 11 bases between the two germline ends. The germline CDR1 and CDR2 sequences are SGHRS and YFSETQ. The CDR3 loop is CASSFSQGDTEAFF. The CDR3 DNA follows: TGCGCCAGCAGCTTTTCACAGGGAGACACTGAAGCTTTCTTT.